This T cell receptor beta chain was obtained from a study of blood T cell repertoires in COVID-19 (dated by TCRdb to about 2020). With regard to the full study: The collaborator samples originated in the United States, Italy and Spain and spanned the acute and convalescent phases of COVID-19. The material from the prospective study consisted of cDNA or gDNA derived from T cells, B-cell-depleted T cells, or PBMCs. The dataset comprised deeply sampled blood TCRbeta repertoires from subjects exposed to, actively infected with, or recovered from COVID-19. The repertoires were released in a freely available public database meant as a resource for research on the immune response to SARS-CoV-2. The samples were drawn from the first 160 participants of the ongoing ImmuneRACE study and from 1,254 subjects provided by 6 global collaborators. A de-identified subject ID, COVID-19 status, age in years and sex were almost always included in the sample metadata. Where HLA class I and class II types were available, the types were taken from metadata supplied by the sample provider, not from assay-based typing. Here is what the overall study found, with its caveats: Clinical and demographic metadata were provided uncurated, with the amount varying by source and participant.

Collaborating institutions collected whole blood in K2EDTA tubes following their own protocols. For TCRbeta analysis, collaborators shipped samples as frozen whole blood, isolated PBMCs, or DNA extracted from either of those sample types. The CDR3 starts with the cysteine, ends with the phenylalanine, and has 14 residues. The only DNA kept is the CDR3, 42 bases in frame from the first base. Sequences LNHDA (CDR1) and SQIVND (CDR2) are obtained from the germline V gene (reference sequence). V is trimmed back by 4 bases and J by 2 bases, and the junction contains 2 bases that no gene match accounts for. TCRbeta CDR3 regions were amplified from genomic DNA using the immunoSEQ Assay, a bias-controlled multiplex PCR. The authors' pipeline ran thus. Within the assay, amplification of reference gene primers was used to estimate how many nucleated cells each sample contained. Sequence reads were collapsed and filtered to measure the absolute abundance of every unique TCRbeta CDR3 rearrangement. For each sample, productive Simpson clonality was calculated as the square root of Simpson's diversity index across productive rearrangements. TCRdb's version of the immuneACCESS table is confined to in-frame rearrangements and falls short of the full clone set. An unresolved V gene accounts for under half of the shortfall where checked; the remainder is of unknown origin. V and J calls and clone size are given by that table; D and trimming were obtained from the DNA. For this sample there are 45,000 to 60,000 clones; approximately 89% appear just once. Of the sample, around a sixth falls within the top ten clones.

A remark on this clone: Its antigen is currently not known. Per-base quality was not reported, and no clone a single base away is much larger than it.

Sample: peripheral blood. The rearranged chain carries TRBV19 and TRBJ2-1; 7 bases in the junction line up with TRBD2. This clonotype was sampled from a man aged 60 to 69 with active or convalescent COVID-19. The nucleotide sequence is TGTGCCAGTAGTACCGGGACTACCTACAATGAGCAGTTCTTC. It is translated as CASSTGTTYNEQFF.